This TCR beta chain was recorded in a study of cytomegalovirus exposure and HLA in healthy donors. Study-wide results and limits: It was reported in a later analysis that an Asian-associated ancestry cluster showed fewer N-insertions than the 666-donor mean. HLA alleles showed associations with fewer than 20,000 TCR beta sequences in a later analysis, at a 0.05 false discovery rate.

Vbeta (60) and Jbeta (13) primers were used in the PCR. Profiling relied on immunoSEQ multiplex PCR, and the TCRdb table lists in-frame clones only, not all of them. Among more than 90,000 clones listed, about 81% were seen once. With respect to this clone: What it binds is unknown.

The TCR comes from a man aged 45-60 years in good health and CMV-seronegative. Sequences were obtained from PBMCs.

The DNA for the CDR3 is TGTGCCAGCAGGATACCGGGACAGAGATACAATGAGCAGTTCTTC. It codes for CASRIPGQRYNEQFF. V usage is TRBV11-2 and J usage is TRBJ2-1; 7 positions match TRBD1. The CDR3 has 15 residues. The trim removed 6 bases at V and 4 bases at J, leaving 9 bases unmatched. The V gene's germline CDR1 is SGHAT and CDR2 FQNNGV.